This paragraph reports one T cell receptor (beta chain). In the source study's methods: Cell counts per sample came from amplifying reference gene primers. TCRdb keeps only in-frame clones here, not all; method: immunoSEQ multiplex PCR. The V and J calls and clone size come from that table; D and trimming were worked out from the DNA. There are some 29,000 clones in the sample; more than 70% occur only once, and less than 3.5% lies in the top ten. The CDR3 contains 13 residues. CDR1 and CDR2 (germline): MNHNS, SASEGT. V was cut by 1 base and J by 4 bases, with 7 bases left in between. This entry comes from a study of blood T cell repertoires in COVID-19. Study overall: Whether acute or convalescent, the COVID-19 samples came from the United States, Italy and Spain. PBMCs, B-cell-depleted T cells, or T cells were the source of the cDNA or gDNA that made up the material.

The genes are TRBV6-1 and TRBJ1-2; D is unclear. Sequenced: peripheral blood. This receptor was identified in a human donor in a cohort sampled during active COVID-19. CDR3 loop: CASSEGLSYGYTF. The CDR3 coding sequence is TGTGCCAGCAGTGAAGGGCTCAGCTATGGCTACACCTTC.